In its sample, the clone carrying this TCR beta chain was seen once. Per the original data handling: Reference gene primer amplification gave estimated nucleated cell counts. Produced via immunoSEQ multiplex PCR; TCRdb's table is partial and in-frame only. D and trimming come from the DNA, and the V and J calls and clone size come from that table. Of a few hundred thousand clones listed, around 86% are singletons. This specimen comes from a study of blood T cell repertoires in COVID-19. Study overall: COVID-19 samples, acute and convalescent, were from the United States, Italy and Spain. PBMCs, B-cell-depleted T cells, or T cells were the source of the cDNA or gDNA that made up the material.

Sequenced sample: peripheral blood. The TCR was taken from a woman in her 70s with active or convalescent COVID-19.

CDR3 coding DNA: TGTGCCAGTAGTATAAGCCAGGGGAACAGTGGCTACACCTTC. Its protein product is CASSISQGNSGYTF. This chain joins TRBV19 and TRBJ1-2; possibly TRBD1 for D (6 bases). V shed 2 bases and J shed 7 bases, with 14 bases lying between them. The CDR3 is made up of 14 amino acids. The germline V gene encodes CDR1 LNHDA and CDR2 SQIVND (reference sequence).